Following are 27 T cell receptor beta chains from one sample sequenced in a study of cytotoxic CD8 clonotypes in ibrutinib-treated CLL. Profiling relied on immunoSEQ multiplex PCR, and the TCRdb table lists in-frame clones only, not all of them. The sample includes fewer than 300,000 clones, approximately 79% of them seen just once. The sequenced sample was PBMCs, obtained at disease progression, from a patient treated with ibrutinib. The receptors originated from a human donor with chronic lymphocytic leukemia.

The chain employs TRBV27 and TRBJ1-3; D gene unclear. This CDR3 is 12 amino acids long. Germline loops: CDR1 MNHEY, CDR2 SMNVEV (reference sequence). V lost 6 bases and J 0 bases, leaving 3 bases between the germline ends. Here the CDR3 reads CASRSSGNTIYF. In nucleotides, the CDR3 is TGTGCCAGCAGAAGCTCTGGAAACACCATATATTTT.

V is TRBV5-1 and J is TRBJ2-6; no clear D gene. The ends were cut back, 0 bases at V and 1 base at J, with 8 bases in the middle. Germline CDR1 reads SGHRS; CDR2 reads YFSETQ. CDR3 length equals 16 residues. The CDR3 here is CASSLGSRSGANVLTF. Here the CDR3 DNA reads TGCGCCAGCAGCTTGGGGTCGAGATCTGGGGCCAACGTCCTGACTTTC.

The J gene is TRBJ1-6, the V gene TRBV5-1; TRBD1 aligns across 9 bases. Unmatched junction bases numbered 5, after V lost 0 bases and J lost 10 bases. This CDR3 has 15 residues. The germline V gene has CDR1 SGHRS and CDR2 YFSETQ. The DNA for the CDR3 is TGCGCCAGCAGCTTGGCCGGGACAGGGAGGTCACCCCTCCACTTT. Protein: CASSLAGTGRSPLHF.

The genes are TRBV5-1 and TRBJ2-1; 12 bases map to TRBD2. There are 17 residues in the CDR3. J gave up 2 bases and V 3 bases, and 6 bases lay outside the gene matches. The germline V gene encodes CDR1 SGHRS and CDR2 YFSETQ. The CDR3 spells CASSSPSGGAAYNEQFF. CDR3 nucleotide sequence: TGCGCCAGCAGCTCGCCTAGCGGGGGGGCCGCCTACAATGAGCAGTTCTTC.

The chain employs TRBV27 and TRBJ2-7; TRBD2 aligns across 8 bases. Looked up from germline, CDR1 is MNHEY and CDR2 is SMNVEV (reference sequence). V was clipped by 1 base and J by 6 bases; unmatched bases: 8. The CDR3 has 15 amino acids. The CDR3 sequence is CASSLYGRARSEQYF. DNA of the CDR3: TGTGCCAGCAGTTTATACGGGAGGGCCCGTAGCGAGCAGTACTTC.

The chain employs TRBV4-1 and TRBJ2-7; D is ambiguous. The germline gives CDR1 MGHRA, CDR2 YSYEKL. The CDR3 runs 13 residues. Deletions cut 1 base from V and 1 base from J, with 5 bases between. The CDR3 nucleotides are TGCGCCAGCAGCCAAGTGGTGTCCTACGAGCAGTACTTC. It yields the protein CASSQVVSYEQYF.

V gene TRBV15 combines with J gene TRBJ2-5; D gene ambiguous. The CDR3 extends over 13 amino acids. Trimming shortened V by 1 base and J by 3 bases, and 6 bases separated the two germline ends. Germline assignment: CDR1 LNHNV and CDR2 YYDKDF (reference sequence). The CDR3 DNA sequence: TGTGCCACCAGCAGAGGGATGGAAGAGACCCAGTACTTC. Translation gives CATSRGMEETQYF.

The J gene is TRBJ1-2, the V gene TRBV5-6; 8 bases line up with TRBD1. The germline V gene has CDR1 SGHDT and CDR2 YYEEEE. Unmatched junction bases numbered 7, after V lost 0 bases and J lost 6 bases. This CDR3 has 15 amino acids. The CDR3 nucleotides read TGTGCCAGCAGCTTGGTAGGACAGGGAGTTGATGGCTACACCTTC. Its protein product is CASSLVGQGVDGYTF. The variable domain in full, completed from reference TRBV5-6 and TRBJ1-2, reads DAGVTQSPTHLIKTRGQQVTLRCSPKSGHDTVSWYQQALGQGPQFIFQYYEEEERQRGNFPDRFSGHQFPNYSSELNVNALLLGDSALYLCASSLVGQGVDGYTFGSGTRLTVV.

This clone was counted a few times. The V gene is TRBV5-1, the J gene TRBJ2-7; TRBD1 might be the D (6 bases). V was cut by 0 bases and J by 5 bases, with 9 bases left in between. Germline CDR1 SGHRS, CDR2 YFSETQ. This CDR3 spans 13 amino acids. The CDR3 nucleotides are TGCGCCAGCAGCTTGGAGGGGGTTGACGAGCAGTACTTC. Translating gives CASSLEGVDEQYF.

V is TRBV9 and J is TRBJ1-3; D is uncertain. Per germline, CDR1 SGDLS and CDR2 YYNGEE. Deletions cut 0 bases from V and 0 bases from J, with 4 bases between. The CDR3 is 14 amino acids. The CDR3 DNA sequence: TGTGCCAGCAGCGTAGTAGCCTCTGGAAACACCATATATTTT. Translating gives CASSVVASGNTIYF.

The rearrangement joins TRBV6-5 to TRBJ2-2, with 13 bases matching TRBD2. The CDR3 totals 15 residues. J was trimmed by 6 bases and V by 5 bases; bases with no gene match: 3. Germline V gene lookup returns CDR1 MNHEY and CDR2 SVGAGI. The CDR3 DNA reads TGTGCCAGCAGTATACTAGCGGGAGGGCCCGGGGAGCTGTTTTTT. Translation: CASSILAGGPGELFF.

The J gene is TRBJ1-2, the V gene TRBV18, with D perhaps TRBD1 (6 bases). Per the germline V gene, CDR1 is KGHSH and CDR2 is LQKENI. The CDR3 length is 13 residues. The germline V and J ends were trimmed by 2 bases and 8 bases, with 12 bases remaining between them. The CDR3 DNA reads TGTGCCAGCTCACCAAACAGGGATAGCGGCTACACCTTC. Amino acids: CASSPNRDSGYTF.

This chain joins TRBV9 and TRBJ2-3, with TRBD2 matching over 7 bases. Trimming at V came to 3 bases and at J to 4 bases, leaving 5 bases not matched to a gene. Germline loops: CDR1 SGDLS, CDR2 YYNGEE. This CDR3 region has 14 residues. The CDR3 is CASSASGKPDTQYF. CDR3 bases: TGTGCCAGCAGCGCCAGCGGGAAGCCAGATACGCAGTATTTT.

This clone has just a few counts. This chain joins TRBV5-6 and TRBJ1-3; D is unclear. This CDR3 has 17 residues. Per the germline V gene, CDR1 is SGHDT and CDR2 is YYEEEE. Trimming pared 1 base from V and 0 bases from J, leaving 14 bases between. The CDR3, as DNA: TGTGCCAGCAGCTTGACGCCATCCAGAGGCTCTGGAAACACCATATATTTT. Translation gives CASSLTPSRGSGNTIYF. The full variable domain, in which reference TRBV5-6 and TRBJ1-3 provide the parts outside the CDR3, is DAGVTQSPTHLIKTRGQQVTLRCSPKSGHDTVSWYQQALGQGPQFIFQYYEEEERQRGNFPDRFSGHQFPNYSSELNVNALLLGDSALYLCASSLTPSRGSGNTIYFGEGSWLTVV.

CDR3 sequence reads: CASSLLGVQETQYF. The CDR3 DNA reads TGTGCCAGCAGCTTACTAGGGGTCCAAGAGACCCAGTACTTC. The chain is built from TRBV5-6 and TRBJ2-5; D possibly uses TRBD1 or TRBD2 (5 bases each). Germline lookup yields CDR1 SGHDT and CDR2 YYEEEE. V lost 2 bases and J lost 1, with 9 bases in between. The CDR3 runs 14 residues.

The genes are TRBV7-9 and TRBJ1-4; D gene unclear. CDR3 length equals 12 residues. V lost 2 bases and J lost 11, with 9 bases in between. The germline V gene encodes CDR1 SEHNR and CDR2 FQNEAQ (reference sequence). DNA for the CDR3: TGTGCCAGCAGCTTAAATACGCTTAAACTGTTTTTT. It codes for CASSLNTLKLFF.

The DNA for the CDR3 is TGCAGCGTTGGGCGAGCGGGGGACTACAATGAGCAGTTCTTC. Amino acid sequence: CSVGRAGDYNEQFF. This chain links TRBV29-1 with TRBJ2-1; 8 nucleotides match TRBD2. There are 14 residues in the CDR3. Losses at the gene ends were 4 bases for V and 3 bases for J; bases not matched to a gene: 5. Germline V gives CDR1 SQVTM, CDR2 ANQGSEA.

This clone occurred once. J is TRBJ1-5 and V is TRBV19, with D perhaps matching TRBD1 (6 bases). The ends were cut back, 9 bases at V and 0 bases at J, with 15 bases in the middle. Germline values: CDR1 LNHDA, CDR2 SQIVND (reference sequence). CDR3 length: 15 amino acids. DNA for the CDR3: TGTGCCAGAAATAAGACAGGATTTAGCAATCAGCCCCAGCATTTT. Residues: CARNKTGFSNQPQHF.

DNA for the CDR3: TGTGCTAGTGGTTTGTTCGGAGGCGGGGCGGGCTACACCTTC. It is translated as CASGLFGGGAGYTF. This sequence joins TRBV12-5 and TRBJ1-2; a weak D match, TRBD1 (5 bases). The CDR3 has 14 residues. V lost 2 bases, J lost 8 bases, and 15 bases lay in between. Germline V gives CDR1 LGHNT, CDR2 FRNRAP.

This chain uses TRBV19 with TRBJ2-1; 7 bases agree with TRBD2. CDR3 length: 16 amino acids. Per the germline V gene, CDR1 is LNHDA and CDR2 is SQIVND (reference sequence). Losses at the gene ends were 7 bases for V and 4 bases for J; bases not matched to a gene: 13. This CDR3 is CASTLFGGSGYNEQFF. CDR3 DNA sequence: TGTGCCAGTACTCTGTTCGGCGGGAGTGGATACAATGAGCAGTTCTTC.

This chain uses TRBV29-1 with TRBJ2-7; the D is unclear. V was trimmed by 0 bases and J by 2 bases, leaving 11 bases between them. The germline gives CDR1 SQVTM, CDR2 ANQGSEA. This CDR3 comprises 14 residues. CDR3 in DNA: TGCAGCGTTGAAGATGCGGCGGAGACCTACGAGCAGTACTTC. This gives the protein CSVEDAAETYEQYF.

This chain connects TRBV5-6 to TRBJ2-5; 8 nucleotides agree with TRBD2. This CDR3 contains 15 residues. V dropped 3 bases and J dropped 4; count of bases not matched to a gene: 8. Germline V gives CDR1 SGHDT, CDR2 YYEEEE. The CDR3: CASSSNSGIRETQYF. The CDR3, as DNA: TGTGCCAGCAGCTCAAATAGCGGGATTCGAGAGACCCAGTACTTC.

The CDR3 nucleotides are TGTGCCAGCAGCGCCCTTCTAGCGGGACGGCAGTACTTC. The encoded protein is CASSALLAGRQYF. This chain connects TRBV7-9 to TRBJ2-7; 9 bases are a match to TRBD2. Germline loops: CDR1 SEHNR, CDR2 FQNEAQ (reference sequence). The CDR3 spans 13 residues. J lost 9 bases, V lost 5 bases, and 8 bases had no gene match.

The chain combines TRBV7-9 with TRBJ1-1, with D unresolved. Germline V gene lookup returns CDR1 SEHNR and CDR2 FQNEAQ (reference sequence). This CDR3 is built from 16 residues. V was clipped by 2 bases and J by 0 bases, with 13 bases between them. The CDR3 reads CASSLRVSPMNTEAFF. For the CDR3, the DNA is TGTGCCAGCAGCTTAAGAGTCAGCCCAATGAACACTGAAGCTTTCTTT.

V gene TRBV27 combines with J gene TRBJ2-5; TRBD2 matches 9 bases. Germline V gene data show CDR1 as MNHEY and CDR2 as SMNVEV (reference sequence). The CDR3 sequence is 16 residues long. The J segment lost 2 bases and the V segment lost 5 bases, leaving 9 bases of the junction unmatched. CDR3 DNA: TGTGCCAGCAGTCCCAATTTAGCGGGGGTGCAAGAGACCCAGTACTTC. Amino acid sequence: CASSPNLAGVQETQYF.

V usage is TRBV6-5 and J usage is TRBJ2-7; maybe TRBD1 (6 bases). Germline values: CDR1 MNHEY, CDR2 SVGAGI. V lost 0 bases and J 2 bases, leaving 11 bases between the germline ends. This CDR3 is 15 amino acids long. DNA of the CDR3: TGTGCCAGCAGTTACTCGGTGGGGGCTGCCTACGAGCAGTACTTC. It specifies CASSYSVGAAYEQYF.

The chain links TRBV19 to TRBJ2-2; D is unresolved. Trimming took 5 bases from V and 3 from J, leaving 10 bases between them. The germline gives CDR1 LNHDA, CDR2 SQIVND (reference sequence). The CDR3 has 14 amino acids. DNA of the CDR3: TGTGCCAGTAGTGACCGGCCAGACACCGGGGAGCTGTTTTTT. Encoded protein: CASSDRPDTGELFF.